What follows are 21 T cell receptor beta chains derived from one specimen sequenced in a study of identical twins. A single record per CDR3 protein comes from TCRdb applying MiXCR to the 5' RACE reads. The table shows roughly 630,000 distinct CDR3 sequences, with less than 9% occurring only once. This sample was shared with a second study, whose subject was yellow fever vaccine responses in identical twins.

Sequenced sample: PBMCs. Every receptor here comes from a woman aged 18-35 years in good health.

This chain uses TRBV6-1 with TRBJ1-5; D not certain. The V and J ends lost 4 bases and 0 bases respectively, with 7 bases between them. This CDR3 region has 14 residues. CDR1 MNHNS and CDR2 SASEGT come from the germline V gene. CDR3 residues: CASSGTGSNQPQHF. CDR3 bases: TGTGCCAGCAGTGGGACCGGTAGCAATCAGCCCCAGCATTTT.

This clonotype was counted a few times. CDR3 loop: CASSLDGGAQETQYF. The CDR3 nucleotides are TGTGCCAGCAGTCTTGACGGGGGGGCCCAGGAGACCCAGTACTTC. The chain employs TRBV7-6 and TRBJ2-5; 8 bases agree with TRBD2. CDR1 is SGHVS, CDR2 FNYEAQ, per germline. The CDR3 consists of 15 residues. V lost 6 bases, J lost 5 bases, and 11 bases stayed unmatched.

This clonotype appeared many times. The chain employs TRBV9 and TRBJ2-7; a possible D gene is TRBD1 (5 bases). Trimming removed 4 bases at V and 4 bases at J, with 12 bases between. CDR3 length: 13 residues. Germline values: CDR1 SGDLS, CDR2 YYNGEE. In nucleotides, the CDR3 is TGTGCCAGCAGCCAGGGCGAAGGGTACGAGCAGTACTTC. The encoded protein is CASSQGEGYEQYF.

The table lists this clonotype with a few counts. The CDR3: CASNGDNNEQFF. For the CDR3, the DNA is TGTGCCAGCAATGGAGATAACAATGAGCAGTTCTTC. The chain carries TRBV2 and TRBJ2-1; D is unclear. V was shortened by 7 bases and J by 5 bases, with 9 bases between the two germline ends. CDR1 is SNHLY, CDR2 FYNNEI, per germline. The CDR3 totals 12 residues.

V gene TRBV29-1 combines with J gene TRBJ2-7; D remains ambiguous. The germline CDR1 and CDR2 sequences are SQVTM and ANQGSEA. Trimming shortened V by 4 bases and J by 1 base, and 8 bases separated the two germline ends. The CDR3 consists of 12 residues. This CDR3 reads CSVVWASYEQYF. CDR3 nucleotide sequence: TGCAGCGTTGTGTGGGCATCCTACGAGCAGTACTTC.

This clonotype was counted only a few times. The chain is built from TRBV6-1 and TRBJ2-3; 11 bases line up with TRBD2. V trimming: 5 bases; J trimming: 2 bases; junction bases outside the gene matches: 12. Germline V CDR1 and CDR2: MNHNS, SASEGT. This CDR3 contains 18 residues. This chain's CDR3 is CASSKRLAGLPSTDTQYF. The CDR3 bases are TGTGCCAGCAGTAAGCGACTAGCGGGACTTCCCTCCACAGATACGCAGTATTTT.

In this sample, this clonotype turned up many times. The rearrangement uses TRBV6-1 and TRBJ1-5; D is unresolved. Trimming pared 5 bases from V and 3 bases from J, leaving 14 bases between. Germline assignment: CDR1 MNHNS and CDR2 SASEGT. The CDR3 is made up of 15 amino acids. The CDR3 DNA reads TGTGCCAGCAGTCCCCCGGGCAGCTACAATCAGCCCCAGCATTTT. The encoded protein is CASSPPGSYNQPQHF.

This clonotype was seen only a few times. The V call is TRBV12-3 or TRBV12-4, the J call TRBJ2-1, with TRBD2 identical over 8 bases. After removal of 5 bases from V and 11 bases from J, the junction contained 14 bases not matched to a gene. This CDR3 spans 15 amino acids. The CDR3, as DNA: TGTGCCAGCAGTGGCCCTGGCGGGGGGTCTCCTCAGCAGTTCTTC. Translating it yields CASSGPGGGSPQQFF.

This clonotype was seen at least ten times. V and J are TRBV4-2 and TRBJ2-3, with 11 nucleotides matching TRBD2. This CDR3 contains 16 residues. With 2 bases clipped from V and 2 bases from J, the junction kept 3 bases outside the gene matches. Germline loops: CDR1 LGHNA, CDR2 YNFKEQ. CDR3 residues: CASSQPSGGSTDTQYF. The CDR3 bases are TGTGCCAGCAGCCAACCTAGCGGGGGGTCCACAGATACGCAGTATTTT.

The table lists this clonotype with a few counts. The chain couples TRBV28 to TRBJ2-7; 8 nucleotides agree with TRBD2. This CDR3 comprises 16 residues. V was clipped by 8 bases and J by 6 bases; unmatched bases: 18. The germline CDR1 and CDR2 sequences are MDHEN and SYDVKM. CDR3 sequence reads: CASGGSLGLDLGEQYF. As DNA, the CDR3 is TGTGCCAGCGGGGGCTCCTTGGGACTAGATTTGGGCGAGCAGTACTTC.

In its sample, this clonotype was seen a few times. The CDR3 loop is CASSLGGSPLYEQYF. CDR3 bases: TGTGCCAGCAGTTTAGGCGGGTCGCCCCTCTACGAGCAGTACTTC. The chain recombines TRBV12-3 or TRBV12-4 with TRBJ2-7; a possible D gene is TRBD2 (5 bases). This CDR3 has 15 residues. V was shortened by 1 base and J by 3 bases, with 13 bases between the two germline ends.

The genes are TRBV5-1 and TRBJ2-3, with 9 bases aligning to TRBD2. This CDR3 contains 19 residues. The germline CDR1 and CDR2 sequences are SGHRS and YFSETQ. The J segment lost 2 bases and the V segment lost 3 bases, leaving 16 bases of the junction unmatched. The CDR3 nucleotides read TGCGCCAGCAGCTCCCAGGGGCGGGGGGGTTCCTTCTTCACAGATACGCAGTATTTT. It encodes CASSSQGRGGSFFTDTQYF.

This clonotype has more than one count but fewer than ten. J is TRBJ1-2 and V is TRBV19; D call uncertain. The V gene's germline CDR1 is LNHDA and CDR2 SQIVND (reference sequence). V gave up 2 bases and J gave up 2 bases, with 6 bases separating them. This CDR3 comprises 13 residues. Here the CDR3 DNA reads TGTGCCAGTAGTATATACGGAAACTATGGCTACACCTTC. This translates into CASSIYGNYGYTF. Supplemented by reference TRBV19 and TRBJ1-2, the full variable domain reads DGGITQSPKYLFRKEGQNVTLSCEQNLNHDAMYWYRQDPGQGLRLIYYSQIVNDFQKGDIAEGYSVSREKKESFPLTVTSAQKNPTAFYLCASSIYGNYGYTFGSGTRLTVV.

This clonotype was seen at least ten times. The CDR3 DNA reads as TGCAGTGCTAGACCGGGGACTTCCACAACGGAAGCTTTCTTT. It encodes CSARPGTSTTEAFF. The gene calls are TRBV20-1 and TRBJ1-1; TRBD1 is a possible D gene (5 bases). Trimming took 2 bases from V and 8 from J, leaving 18 bases between them. Germline V gene data show CDR1 as DFQATT and CDR2 as SNEGSKA (reference sequence). The CDR3 totals 14 residues.

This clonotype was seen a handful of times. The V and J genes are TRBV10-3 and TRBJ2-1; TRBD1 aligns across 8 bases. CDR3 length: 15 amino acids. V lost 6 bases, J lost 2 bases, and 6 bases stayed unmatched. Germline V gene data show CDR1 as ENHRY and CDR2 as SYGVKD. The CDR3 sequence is CAISPDRGPYNEQFF. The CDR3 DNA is TGTGCCATCAGCCCCGACAGGGGCCCCTACAATGAGCAGTTCTTC.

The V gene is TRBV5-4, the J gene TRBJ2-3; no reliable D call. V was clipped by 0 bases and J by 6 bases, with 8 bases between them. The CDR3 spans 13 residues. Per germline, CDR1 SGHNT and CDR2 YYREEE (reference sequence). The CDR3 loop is CASSLDPADTQYF. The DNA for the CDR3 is TGTGCCAGCAGCTTGGATCCCGCTGATACGCAGTATTTT.

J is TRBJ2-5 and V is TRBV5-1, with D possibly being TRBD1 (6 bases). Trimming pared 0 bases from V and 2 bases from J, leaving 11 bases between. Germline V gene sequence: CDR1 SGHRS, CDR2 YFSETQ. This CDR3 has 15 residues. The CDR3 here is CASSLARGWQETQYF. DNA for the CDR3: TGCGCCAGCAGCTTGGCAAGGGGGTGGCAAGAGACCCAGTACTTC.

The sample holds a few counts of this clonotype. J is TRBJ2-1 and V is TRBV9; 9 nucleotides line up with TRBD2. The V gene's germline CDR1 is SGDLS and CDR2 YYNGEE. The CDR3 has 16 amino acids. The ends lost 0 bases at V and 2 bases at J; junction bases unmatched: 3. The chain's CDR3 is CASSVVAGDAYNEQFF. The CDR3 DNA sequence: TGTGCCAGCAGCGTAGTAGCGGGAGACGCCTACAATGAGCAGTTCTTC.

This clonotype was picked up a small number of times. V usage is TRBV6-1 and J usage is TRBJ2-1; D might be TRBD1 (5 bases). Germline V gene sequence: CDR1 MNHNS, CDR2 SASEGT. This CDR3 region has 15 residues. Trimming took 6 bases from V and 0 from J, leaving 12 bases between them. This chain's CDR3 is CASRTDGSSYNEQFF. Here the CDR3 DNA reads TGTGCCAGCAGGACAGACGGCAGCTCCTACAATGAGCAGTTCTTC.

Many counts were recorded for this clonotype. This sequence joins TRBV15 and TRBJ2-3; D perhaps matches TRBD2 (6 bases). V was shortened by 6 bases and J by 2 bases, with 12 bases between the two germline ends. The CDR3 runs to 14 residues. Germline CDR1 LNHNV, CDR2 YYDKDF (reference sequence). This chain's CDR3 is CATSVGGTTDTQYF. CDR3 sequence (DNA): TGTGCCACCAGTGTGGGGGGAACCACAGATACGCAGTATTTT.

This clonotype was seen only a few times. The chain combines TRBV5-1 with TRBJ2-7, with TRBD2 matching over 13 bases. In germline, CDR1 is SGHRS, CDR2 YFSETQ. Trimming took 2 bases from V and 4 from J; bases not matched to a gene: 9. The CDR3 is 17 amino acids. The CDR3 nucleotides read TGCGCCAGCAGCTTAGGGACTAGCGGGATGTCTTTGTACGAGCAGTACTTC. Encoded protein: CASSLGTSGMSLYEQYF.